Sequencing of this T cell receptor beta chain was carried out in a study of blood T cell repertoires in COVID-19. For the study at large: From T cells, B-cell-depleted T cells, or PBMCs came the material, which was cDNA or gDNA.

Produced via immunoSEQ multiplex PCR; TCRdb's table is partial and in-frame only. The sample consists of some 140,000 clones, 70% to 90% of them appearing once. The CDR3 is made up of 15 amino acids. Trimming removed 0 bases from V and 7 bases from J; junction bases left unmatched: 7. CDR1 and CDR2 from the germline V gene are SGHAT and FQNNGV. Material: peripheral blood. The sequence was collected from a man aged 55 to 70 with COVID-19, enrolled during active disease. The chain is built from TRBV11-2 and TRBJ1-2, with TRBD1 identical over 8 bases. DNA of the CDR3: TGTGCCAGCAGCTTAGAAAGGACAGGGAGGAGTGGCTACACCTTC. It codes for CASSLERTGRSGYTF.